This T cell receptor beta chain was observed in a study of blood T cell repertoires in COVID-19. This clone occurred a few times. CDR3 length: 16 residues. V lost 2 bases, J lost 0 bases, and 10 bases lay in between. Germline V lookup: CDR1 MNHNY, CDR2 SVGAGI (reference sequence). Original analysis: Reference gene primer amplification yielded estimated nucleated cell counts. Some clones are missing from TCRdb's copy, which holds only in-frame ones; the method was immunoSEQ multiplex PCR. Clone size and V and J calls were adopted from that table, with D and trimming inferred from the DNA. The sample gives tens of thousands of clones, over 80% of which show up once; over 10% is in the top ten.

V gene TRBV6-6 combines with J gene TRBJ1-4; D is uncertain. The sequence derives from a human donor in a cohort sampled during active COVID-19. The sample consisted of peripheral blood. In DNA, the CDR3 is TGTGCCAGCAGTTACGGGCAGGTTACAACTAATGAAAAACTGTTTTTT. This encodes CASSYGQVTTNEKLFF.